The source of this TCR beta chain is a study of response to subunit inactivated influenza vaccine. This clonotype was seen a handful of times. TCRdb processed the RT-PCR reads anew with MiXCR; each CDR3 protein has one entry. The sample holds 500,000 to 600,000 distinct CDR3 sequences; about 10% are singletons and the top ten take 9.5% to 11%. Germline V lookup: CDR1 MDHEN, CDR2 SYDVKM. This CDR3 comprises 14 residues. V lost 6 bases and J lost 2, with 10 bases in between. These same data were also listed under a study on T cells expressing NK-cell markers. That study adds: Scientists made TCR beta cDNA using 5'RACE template switching with UMIs. The TCR beta repertoires were obtained from sorted CD3+CD56+NKG2C+, CD3+CD56+NKG2C- and CD3+CD56-NKG2C+ T cells. One of eight sequenced donors was HCMV-seronegative; the other seven were seropositive.

This specimen was PBMCs from blood, taken on the day of vaccination. The chain employs TRBV28 and TRBJ2-2, with D unclear. The sequence was collected from a man over 45 who received an inactivated influenza vaccine. In nucleotides, the CDR3 is TGTGCCAGCAGATTGACGGACAACACCGGGGAGCTGTTTTTT. Protein sequence: CASRLTDNTGELFF. Full variable domain (remainder filled in from reference TRBV28 and TRBJ2-2): DVKVTQSSRYLVKRTGEKVFLECVQDMDHENMFWYRQDPGLGLRLIYFSYDVKMKEKGDIPEGYSVSREKKERFSLILESASTNQTSMYLCASRLTDNTGELFFGEGSRLTVL.